Following are 8 T cell receptor beta chains from one sample sequenced in a study of OX40 agonist ivuxolimab in advanced cancers. Receptor amplification or capture employed the immunoSEQ multiplex PCR assay. The table comes from immuneACCESS by way of TCRdb, which keeps in-frame sequences with V and J called. Part of the clones is missing from these tables; in studies checked, under half for an unresolved V gene and the rest for unknown reasons. In all, the sample holds about 58,000 clones, and roughly 77% of those were seen once. Approximately 1.1% of the sample goes to the ten largest clones. Here the sequenced sample was CD4+ or CD8+ T cells sorted from blood, taken in a trial of the OX40 agonist ivuxolimab. These receptors were obtained from an adult with an advanced solid tumor such as melanoma, head and neck, liver or kidney cancer.

This clone has a single count. This chain joins TRBV28 and TRBJ1-1; D possibly corresponds to TRBD1 (5 bases). This CDR3 comprises 15 residues. Germline V CDR1 and CDR2: MDHEN, SYDVKM. Trimming cost V 3 bases and J 2 bases, with 13 bases left between them. CDR3 sequence reads: CASSFRTRLNTEAFF. As DNA, the CDR3 is TGTGCCAGCAGTTTTCGGACACGGTTAAACACTGAAGCTTTCTTT.

J is TRBJ2-5 and V is TRBV19; 13 nucleotides match TRBD2. This CDR3 contains 15 residues. The germline CDR1 and CDR2 sequences are LNHDA and SQIVND (reference sequence). The V segment lost 5 bases and the J segment 5 bases; nucleotides outside the gene matches: 5. CDR3 amino acids: CASSDQTSGGETQYF. The CDR3 bases are TGTGCCAGTAGTGATCAGACTAGCGGGGGGGAGACCCAGTACTTC.

The chain uses TRBV19 and TRBJ1-1, with D perhaps matching TRBD1 (6 bases). Germline CDR1 reads LNHDA; CDR2 reads SQIVND (reference sequence). CDR3 length: 14 amino acids. Trimming pared 5 bases from V and 4 bases from J, leaving 14 bases between. CDR3 region: CASSPQTGSTEAFF. The CDR3 DNA reads as TGTGCCAGTAGTCCTCAAACAGGGAGCACTGAAGCTTTCTTT.

The rearrangement links TRBV4-1 to TRBJ2-3; D perhaps matches TRBD2 (6 bases). Germline V gives CDR1 MGHRA, CDR2 YSYEKL. V was shortened by 0 bases and J by 0 bases, with 13 bases between the two germline ends. This CDR3 is built from 17 residues. The chain's CDR3 is CASSQDFGTSSTDTQYF. In DNA form, the CDR3 reads TGCGCCAGCAGCCAAGATTTTGGGACTTCTAGCACAGATACGCAGTATTTT.

This chain joins TRBV2 and TRBJ2-1; TRBD1 aligns across 9 bases. Per the germline V gene, CDR1 is SNHLY and CDR2 is FYNNEI. The CDR3 is 13 residues long. The V gene end was trimmed by 6 bases and the J gene end by 7 bases; junction bases not matched to a gene: 4. Here the CDR3 DNA reads TGTGCCAGCAGACAGGGGGCGCTGAATGAGCAGTTCTTC. This gives the protein CASRQGALNEQFF.

This sequence joins TRBV7-2 and TRBJ2-2; no clear D. With 6 bases removed from V and 1 base from J, the gap between germline ends came to 9 bases. The CDR3 covers 14 residues. Germline V lookup: CDR1 SGHTA, CDR2 FQGNSA. CDR3 protein: CASRTDVNTGELFF. In nucleotides, the CDR3 is TGTGCCAGCAGGACGGACGTGAACACCGGGGAGCTGTTTTTT. Looking up the rest from reference TRBV7-2 and TRBJ2-2 gives the full variable domain: GAGVSQSPSNKVTEKGKDVELRCDPISGHTALYWYRQSLGQGLEFLIYFQGNSAPDKSGLPSDRFSAERTGGSVSTLTIQRTQQEDSAVYLCASRTDVNTGELFFGEGSRLTVL.

The V gene is TRBV6-4, the J gene TRBJ2-2, with TRBD1 matching over 8 bases. V lost 6 bases and J lost 1; bases outside the gene matches: 7. Germline V lookup: CDR1 MRHNA, CDR2 SNTAGT. The CDR3 has 16 residues. CDR3 nucleotide sequence: TGTGCCAGCAGCAGGGACAGGCGCGAGAACACCGGGGAGCTGTTTTTT. Its translation is CASSRDRRENTGELFF.

This clone was seen only a few times. The gene calls are TRBV28 and TRBJ1-5; perhaps TRBD1 as D (5 bases). The V and J ends lost 5 bases and 2 bases respectively, with 19 bases between them. This CDR3 region has 17 residues. Germline-derived CDR1 and CDR2 are MDHEN and SYDVKM. CDR3 nucleotides: TGTGCCAGCAGTCCACCGGGGGGGGGAGATGGCAATCAGCCCCAGCATTTT. It encodes CASSPPGGGDGNQPQHF.